This record concerns one T cell receptor (beta chain) sequence. There is no known antigen for this receptor. The sample holds no much larger clone one base away, and base qualities are not on file. Genomic DNA was extracted from sorted cells for sequencing of the TCRbeta CDR3 region. The immunoSEQ Assay was used to sequence the TCRbeta CDR3 regions. Not all clones reach the TCRdb copy of this immuneACCESS table, which keeps in-frame sequences only. Checked studies attribute under half of the gap to unresolved V genes and leave the rest unexplained. The sample has some 50,000 clones on record, more than 70% of them singletons. The top ten clones comprise approximately 1.5% of the sample. The data stem from a study of OX40 agonist ivuxolimab in advanced cancers. Background for the entire study: Ivuxolimab was a fully human IgG2 agonistic monoclonal antibody targeting the costimulatory receptor OX40 (CD134). Intravenous ivuxolimab was administered to patients every 2 weeks at six dose levels: 0.01, 0.1, 0.3, 1.5, 3 and 10 mg/kg. Among the 52 dose-escalation patients, approximately 20 had hepatocellular carcinoma, around 15 melanoma, 9 renal cell carcinoma and 9 head and neck cancer. The dose-escalation cohort was about 86% male with a mean age of about 60 years, ranging from 23 to 79. Patients were allowed to have had prior anti-PD-1, anti-PD-L1 or anti-CTLA-4 therapy, and roughly 40% of the dose-escalation patients had been treated with checkpoint inhibitors. Three dose-escalation patients achieved partial responses, one with hepatocellular carcinoma and two with cutaneous melanoma. Peripheral TCRbeta sequencing was intended to test whether TCR sequence diversity was altered and clonal T-cell expansion was caused by ivuxolimab. The paper covers the monotherapy dose-escalation part of the phase I ivuxolimab trial, which included N of about 51 patients. The study at large found these results: After ivuxolimab, CD8+ T cells had more expanded clones than CD4+ T cells on average. In the 0.1-3.0 mg/kg groups, partial responders were among the patients with the lowest normalized peripheral clonal expansion, particularly in CD8+ T cells. At doses of 0.1 to 3.0 mg/kg, clonal expansion of both CD4+ and CD8+ blood T cells was observed from baseline to week 6. Low levels of normalized T-cell clonal expansion were also shown by some nonresponding patients. Which antigens the clonally expanded peripheral T cells were specific for was not determined.

The trial excluded patients who had a history of autoimmune disease or who were on systemic immunosuppression. In every dose cohort, peripheral blood was drawn for TCR sequencing at baseline, cycle 4 day 1, and cycle 7 day 1. The samples were taken from a phase I, first-in-human, multicenter, open-label dose-escalation trial of ivuxolimab. Adults with locally advanced or metastatic melanoma, renal cell carcinoma, hepatocellular carcinoma or head and neck squamous cell carcinoma were enrolled in the trial. CD4+ and CD8+ T cells were sorted separately from peripheral blood before TCR sequencing. Reading the germline V gene (reference sequence) gives CDR1 MNHNY and CDR2 SVGAGI. There are 13 amino acids in the CDR3, from cysteine to phenylalanine inclusive. Only CDR3 DNA is held: 39 bases, read in frame from base 1. The junction shows trimming of 8 bases on V and 0 bases on J, and the gene matches do not reach 3 bases of it.

This material consisted of CD4+ or CD8+ T cells sorted from blood, taken in a trial of the OX40 agonist ivuxolimab. The chain links TRBV6-6 with TRBJ2-7, with TRBD2 identical over 8 junction bases. This TCR derives from an adult with an advanced solid tumor such as melanoma, head and neck, liver or kidney cancer. The CDR3 protein: CASLSGDSYEQYF. The DNA sequence is as follows: TGTGCCAGCCTTAGCGGGGACTCCTACGAGCAGTACTTC.